The clone carrying this TCR beta chain was found a few times. RNA transcripts yielded amplified TCR beta CDR3 regions. In the first-round RT-PCR of the TCR CDR3, the HTBI primer set was used. Via MiXCR, TCRdb re-called the multiplex PCR reads, giving one row per CDR3 protein. Here the sample spans some 580,000 distinct CDR3 sequences, approximately 15% being singletons. The sample originates from a study of T cells in Graves' hyperthyroidism and ophthalmopathy. At the level of the study: Upon initial diagnosis and before any treatment, peripheral blood was collected.

Each person with ophthalmopathy scored at least 3 on the Clinical Activity Score, reached NOSPECS grade 4 or higher, and had been ill under 3 months. The PBMCs were taken from over 9.5 ml of fresh peripheral blood. Per germline, CDR1 SGHRS and CDR2 YFSETQ. This CDR3 is 14 amino acids long. Trimming removed 0 bases from V and 7 bases from J, with 13 bases in between. Sequencing was done on a sample of blood. The origin of this receptor is a woman aged 40 to 50 with Graves' ophthalmopathy. V and J are TRBV5-1 and TRBJ1-2; perhaps TRBD1 as D (5 bases). The CDR3 loop reads CASSLGGLGFGYTF. The CDR3 region has the DNA TGCGCCAGCAGCTTGGGGGGGTTAGGGTTTGGCTACACCTTC.